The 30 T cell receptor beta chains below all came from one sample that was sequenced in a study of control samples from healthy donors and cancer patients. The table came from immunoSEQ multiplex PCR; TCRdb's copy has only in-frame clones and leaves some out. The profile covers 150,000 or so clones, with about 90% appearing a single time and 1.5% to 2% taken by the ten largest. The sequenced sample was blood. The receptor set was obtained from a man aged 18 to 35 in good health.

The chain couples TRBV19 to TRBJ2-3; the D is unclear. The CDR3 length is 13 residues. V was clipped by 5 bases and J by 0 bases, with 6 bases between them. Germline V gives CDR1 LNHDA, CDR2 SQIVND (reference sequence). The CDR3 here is CASSLVSTDTQYF. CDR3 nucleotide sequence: TGTGCCAGTAGTTTGGTCAGCACAGATACGCAGTATTTT.

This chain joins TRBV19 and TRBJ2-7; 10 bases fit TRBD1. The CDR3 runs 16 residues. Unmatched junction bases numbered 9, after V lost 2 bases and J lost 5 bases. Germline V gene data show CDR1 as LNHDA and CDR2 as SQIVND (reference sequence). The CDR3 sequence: CASSIRDRGMGHEQYF. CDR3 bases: TGTGCCAGTAGTATACGGGACAGGGGAATGGGCCACGAGCAGTACTTC.

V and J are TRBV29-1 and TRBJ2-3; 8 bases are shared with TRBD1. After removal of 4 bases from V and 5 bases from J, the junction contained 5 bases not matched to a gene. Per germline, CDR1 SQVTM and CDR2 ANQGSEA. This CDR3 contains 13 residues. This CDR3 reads CSVVVTGGDTQYF. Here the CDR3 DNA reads TGCAGCGTTGTAGTTACAGGGGGAGATACGCAGTATTTT.

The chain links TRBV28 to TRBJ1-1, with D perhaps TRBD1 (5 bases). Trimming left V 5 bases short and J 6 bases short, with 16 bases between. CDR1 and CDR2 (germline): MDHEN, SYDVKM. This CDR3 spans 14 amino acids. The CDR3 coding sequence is TGTGCCAGCAGTATCACCGGGACGTTAGCTGAAGCTTTCTTT. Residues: CASSITGTLAEAFF.

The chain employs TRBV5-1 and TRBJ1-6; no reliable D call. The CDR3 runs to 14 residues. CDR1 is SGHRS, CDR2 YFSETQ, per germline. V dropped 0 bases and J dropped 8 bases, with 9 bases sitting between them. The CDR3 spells CASSLGMGDSPLHF. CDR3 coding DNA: TGCGCCAGCAGCTTGGGGATGGGTGATTCACCCCTCCACTTT. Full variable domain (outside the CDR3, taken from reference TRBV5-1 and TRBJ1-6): KAGVTQTPRYLIKTRGQQVTLSCSPISGHRSVSWYQQTPGQGLQFLFEYFSETQRNKGNFPGRFSGRQFSNSRSEMNVSTLELGDSALYLCASSLGMGDSPLHFGNGTRLTVT.

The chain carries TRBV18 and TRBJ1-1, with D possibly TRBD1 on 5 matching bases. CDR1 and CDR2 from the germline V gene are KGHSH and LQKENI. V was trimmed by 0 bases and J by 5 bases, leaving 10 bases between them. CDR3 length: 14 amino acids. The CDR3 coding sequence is TGTGCCAGCTCACCACCGGGGCTGGGGACTGAAGCTTTCTTT. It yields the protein CASSPPGLGTEAFF.

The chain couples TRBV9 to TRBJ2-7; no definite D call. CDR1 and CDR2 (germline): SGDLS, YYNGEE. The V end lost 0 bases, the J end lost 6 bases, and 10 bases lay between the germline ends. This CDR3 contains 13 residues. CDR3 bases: TGTGCCAGCAGCGTAGGAGTGGGATCCGAGCAGTACTTC. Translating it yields CASSVGVGSEQYF.

This CDR3 is CASSSVSARPEQFF. CDR3 DNA sequence: TGTGCCAGCAGCTCGGTGTCGGCCCGGCCAGAGCAGTTCTTC. The rearrangement joins TRBV7-2 to TRBJ2-1; D is uncertain. V was cut by 4 bases and J by 10 bases, with 17 bases left in between. The CDR3 runs to 14 residues. Germline values: CDR1 SGHTA, CDR2 FQGNSA. Together with reference TRBV7-2 and TRBJ2-1, the CDR3 gives the full variable domain: GAGVSQSPSNKVTEKGKDVELRCDPISGHTALYWYRQSLGQGLEFLIYFQGNSAPDKSGLPSDRFSAERTGGSVSTLTIQRTQQEDSAVYLCASSSVSARPEQFFGPGTRLTVL.

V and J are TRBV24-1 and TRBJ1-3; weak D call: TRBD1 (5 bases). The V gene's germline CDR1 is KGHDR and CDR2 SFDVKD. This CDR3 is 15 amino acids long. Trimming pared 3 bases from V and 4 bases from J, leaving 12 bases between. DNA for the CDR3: TGTGCCACCAGTGATCCAGGGACGTCCGGAAACACCATATATTTT. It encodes CATSDPGTSGNTIYF.

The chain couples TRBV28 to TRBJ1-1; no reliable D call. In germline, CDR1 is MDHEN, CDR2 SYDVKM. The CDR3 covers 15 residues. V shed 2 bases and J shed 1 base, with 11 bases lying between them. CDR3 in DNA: TGTGCCAGCAGTTTAGAGGCAGGTACGAACACTGAAGCTTTCTTT. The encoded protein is CASSLEAGTNTEAFF.

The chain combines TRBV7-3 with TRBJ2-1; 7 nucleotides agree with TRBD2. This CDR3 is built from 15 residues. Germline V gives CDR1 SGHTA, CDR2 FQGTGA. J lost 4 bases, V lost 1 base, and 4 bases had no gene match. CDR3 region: CASSLSNGGYNEQFF. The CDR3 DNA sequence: TGTGCCAGCAGCTTAAGTAACGGGGGGTACAATGAGCAGTTCTTC.

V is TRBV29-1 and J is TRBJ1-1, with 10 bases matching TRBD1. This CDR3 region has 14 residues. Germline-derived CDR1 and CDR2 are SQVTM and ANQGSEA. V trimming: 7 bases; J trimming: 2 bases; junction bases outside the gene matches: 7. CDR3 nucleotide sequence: TGCAGCGCCCGACAGGGGGCGCGAAACACTGAAGCTTTCTTT. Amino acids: CSARQGARNTEAFF.

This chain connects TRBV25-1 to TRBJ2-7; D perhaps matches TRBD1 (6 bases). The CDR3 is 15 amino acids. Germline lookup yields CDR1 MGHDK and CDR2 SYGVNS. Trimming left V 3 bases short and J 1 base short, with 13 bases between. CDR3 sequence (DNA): TGTGCCAGCAGTGACCCGGACAGCTTTTCCTACGAGCAGTACTTC. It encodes CASSDPDSFSYEQYF.

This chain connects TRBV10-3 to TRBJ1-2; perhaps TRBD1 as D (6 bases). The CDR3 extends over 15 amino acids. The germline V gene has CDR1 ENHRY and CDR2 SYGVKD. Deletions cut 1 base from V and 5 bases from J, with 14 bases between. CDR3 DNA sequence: TGTGCCATCAGTGAGTGGCTCAGGGGAAGGTATGGCTACACCTTC. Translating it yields CAISEWLRGRYGYTF.

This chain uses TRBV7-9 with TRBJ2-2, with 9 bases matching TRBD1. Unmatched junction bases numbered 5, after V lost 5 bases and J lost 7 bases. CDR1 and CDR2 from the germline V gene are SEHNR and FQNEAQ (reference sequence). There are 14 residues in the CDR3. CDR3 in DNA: TGTGCCAGCAGCCGTGGACAGGGGATCGGGGAGCTGTTTTTT. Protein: CASSRGQGIGELFF.

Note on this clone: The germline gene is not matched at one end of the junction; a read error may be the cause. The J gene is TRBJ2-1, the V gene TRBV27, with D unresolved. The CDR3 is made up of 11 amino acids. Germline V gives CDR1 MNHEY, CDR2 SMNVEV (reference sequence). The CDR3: CANSYSGEQFF. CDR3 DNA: TGTGCCAACAGTTATAGTGGGGAGCAGTTCTTC.

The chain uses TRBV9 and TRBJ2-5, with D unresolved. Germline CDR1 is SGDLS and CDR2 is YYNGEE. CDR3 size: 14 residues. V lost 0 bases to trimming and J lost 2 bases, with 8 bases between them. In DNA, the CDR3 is TGTGCCAGCAGCGTAGACCAGGCACAAGAGACCCAGTACTTC. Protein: CASSVDQAQETQYF.

CDR3 sequence: CASSEYRSGASEQFF. CDR3 sequence (DNA): TGTGCCAGCAGTGAATATCGGAGCGGGGCTAGTGAGCAGTTCTTC. The chain joins TRBV6-1 to TRBJ2-1, with 7 positions matching TRBD2. The CDR3 is 15 amino acids. From germline, CDR1 is MNHNS and CDR2 SASEGT. The trim removed 2 bases at V and 9 bases at J, leaving 10 bases unmatched.

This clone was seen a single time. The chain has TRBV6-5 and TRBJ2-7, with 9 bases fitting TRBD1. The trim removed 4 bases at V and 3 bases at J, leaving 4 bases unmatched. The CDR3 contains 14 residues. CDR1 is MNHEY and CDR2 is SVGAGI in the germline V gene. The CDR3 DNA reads TGTGCCAGCAGTTCCCGGACAGGGGTCTACGAGCAGTACTTC. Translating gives CASSSRTGVYEQYF.

CDR3 sequence (DNA): TGTGCCAGCAGGACCCGGACAGGGACTTATGGCTACACCTTC. Protein sequence: CASRTRTGTYGYTF. The chain has TRBV28 and TRBJ1-2; TRBD1 matches at 8 bases. The CDR3 spans 14 residues. V was clipped by 6 bases and J by 5 bases; unmatched bases: 8. Germline-derived CDR1 and CDR2 are MDHEN and SYDVKM.

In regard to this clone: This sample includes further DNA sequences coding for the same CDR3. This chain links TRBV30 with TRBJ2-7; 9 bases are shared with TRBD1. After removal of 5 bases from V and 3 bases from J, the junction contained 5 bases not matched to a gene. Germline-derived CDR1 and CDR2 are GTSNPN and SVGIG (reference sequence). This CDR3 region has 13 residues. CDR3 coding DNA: TGTGCCTGGGACAGGGGGGAAGGCTACGAGCAGTACTTC. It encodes CAWDRGEGYEQYF.

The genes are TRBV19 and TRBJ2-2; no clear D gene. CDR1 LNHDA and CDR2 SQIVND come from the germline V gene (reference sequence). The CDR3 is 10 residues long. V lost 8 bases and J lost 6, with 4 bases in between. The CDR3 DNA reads TGTGCCAGTTCGGCCGGGGAGCTGTTTTTT. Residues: CASSAGELFF. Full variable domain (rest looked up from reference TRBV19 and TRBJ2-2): DGGITQSPKYLFRKEGQNVTLSCEQNLNHDAMYWYRQDPGQGLRLIYYSQIVNDFQKGDIAEGYSVSREKKESFPLTVTSAQKNPTAFYLCASSAGELFFGEGSRLTVL.

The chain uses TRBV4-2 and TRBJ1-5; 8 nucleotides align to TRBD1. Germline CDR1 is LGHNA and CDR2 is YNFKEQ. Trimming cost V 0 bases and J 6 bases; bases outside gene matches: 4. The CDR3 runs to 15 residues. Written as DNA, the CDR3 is TGTGCCAGCAGCCAAGAGAACAGGGGGACTCAGCCCCAGCATTTT. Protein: CASSQENRGTQPQHF.

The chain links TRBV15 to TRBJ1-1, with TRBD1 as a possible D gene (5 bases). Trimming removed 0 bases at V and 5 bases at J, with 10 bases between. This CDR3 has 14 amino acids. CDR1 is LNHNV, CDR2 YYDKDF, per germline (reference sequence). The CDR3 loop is CATSRDTGTTEAFF. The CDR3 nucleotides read TGTGCCACCAGCAGAGATACTGGGACGACTGAAGCTTTCTTT.

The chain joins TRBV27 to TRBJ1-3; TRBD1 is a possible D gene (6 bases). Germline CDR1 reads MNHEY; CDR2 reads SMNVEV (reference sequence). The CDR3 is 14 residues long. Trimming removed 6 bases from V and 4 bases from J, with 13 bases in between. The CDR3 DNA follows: TGTGCCAGCAGCCAGAGGGGGACCGGAAACACCATATATTTT. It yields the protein CASSQRGTGNTIYF.

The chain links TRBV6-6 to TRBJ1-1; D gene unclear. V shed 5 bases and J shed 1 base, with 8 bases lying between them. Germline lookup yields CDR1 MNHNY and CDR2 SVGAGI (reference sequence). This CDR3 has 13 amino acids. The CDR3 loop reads CASSRGGNTEAFF. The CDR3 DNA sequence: TGTGCCAGCAGTCGCGGCGGGAACACTGAAGCTTTCTTT.

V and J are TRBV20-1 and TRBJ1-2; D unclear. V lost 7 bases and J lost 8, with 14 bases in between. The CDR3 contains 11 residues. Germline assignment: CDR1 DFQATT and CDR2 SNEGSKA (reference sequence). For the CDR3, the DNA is TGCAGTGTTCCAGTGGCGGTAGGCTACACCTTC. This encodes CSVPVAVGYTF.

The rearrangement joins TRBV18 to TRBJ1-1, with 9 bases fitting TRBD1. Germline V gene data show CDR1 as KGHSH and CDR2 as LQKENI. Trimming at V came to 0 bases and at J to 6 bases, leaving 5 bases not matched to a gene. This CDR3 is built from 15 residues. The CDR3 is CASSPPRDRDAEAFF. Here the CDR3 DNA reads TGTGCCAGCTCACCACCGAGGGACAGGGACGCTGAAGCTTTCTTT. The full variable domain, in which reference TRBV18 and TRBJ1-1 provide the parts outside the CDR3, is NAGVMQNPRHLVRRRGQEARLRCSPMKGHSHVYWYRQLPEEGLKFMVYLQKENIIDESGMPKERFSAEFPKEGPSILRIQQVVRGDSAAYFCASSPPRDRDAEAFFGQGTRLTVV.

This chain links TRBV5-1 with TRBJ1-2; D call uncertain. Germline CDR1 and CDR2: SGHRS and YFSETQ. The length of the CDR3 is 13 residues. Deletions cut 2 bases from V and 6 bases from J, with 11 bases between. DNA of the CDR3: TGCGCCAGCAGCTTAAAGGGAAGGAATGGCTACACCTTC. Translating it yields CASSLKGRNGYTF.

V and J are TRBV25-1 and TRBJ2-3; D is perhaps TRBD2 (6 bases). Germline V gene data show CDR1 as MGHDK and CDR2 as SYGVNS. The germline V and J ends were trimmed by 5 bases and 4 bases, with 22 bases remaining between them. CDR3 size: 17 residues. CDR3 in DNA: TGTGCCAGCAGTCCTCGGTGGGCGGGGACCATGGCAGATACGCAGTATTTT. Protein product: CASSPRWAGTMADTQYF.